The 6 T cell receptor beta chains in this list originate from one sample, sequenced in a study of a mutant IDH1 vaccine in newly diagnosed glioma. Time point noted: week 35, safety follow-up. One vaccine dose held 300 ug of mutant IDH1 20-mer peptide and came with topical imiquimod. What these receptors recognize is not known. Produced via immunoSEQ multiplex PCR; TCRdb's table is partial and in-frame only. The table includes about 48,000 clones, around 85% detected once. The sample was PBMCs, taken from a glioma patient whose treatment included an IDH1 peptide vaccine. These receptor sequences come from a man aged 40-49 years with glioma.

The gene calls are TRBV5-6 and TRBJ1-2; TRBD1 matches at 8 bases. The germline CDR1 and CDR2 sequences are SGHDT and YYEEEE. The V and J ends lost 0 bases and 5 bases, in that order; junction bases with no gene match: 6. The CDR3 has 15 residues. CDR3: CASSLAWGQAYGYTF. CDR3 bases: TGTGCCAGCAGCTTGGCTTGGGGACAGGCGTATGGCTACACCTTC.

This rearrangement joins TRBV7-2 to TRBJ1-5; the match to TRBD1 covers 8 bases. Germline assignment: CDR1 SGHTA and CDR2 FQGNSA. V lost 4 bases to trimming and J lost 0 bases; unmatched junction nucleotides: 2. The CDR3 has 15 residues. CDR3 nucleotide sequence: TGTGCCAGCAGCTCAGGGGGCATTAGCAATCAGCCCCAGCATTTT. Its protein is CASSSGGISNQPQHF. Based on the CDR3 plus reference TRBV7-2 and TRBJ1-5, the full variable domain is GAGVSQSPSNKVTEKGKDVELRCDPISGHTALYWYRQSLGQGLEFLIYFQGNSAPDKSGLPSDRFSAERTGGSVSTLTIQRTQQEDSAVYLCASSSGGISNQPQHFGDGTRLSIL.

The chain employs TRBV10-2 and TRBJ1-5, with 10 bases identical to TRBD1. This CDR3 contains 14 residues. V trimming: 6 bases; J trimming: 1 base; junction bases outside the gene matches: 0. Germline V gene data show CDR1 as WSHSY and CDR2 as SAAADI. This CDR3 reads CASRDRGSNQPQHF. Here the CDR3 DNA reads TGCGCCAGCAGGGACAGGGGGAGCAATCAGCCCCAGCATTTT.

V usage is TRBV7-8 and J usage is TRBJ1-2; D might be TRBD1 (5 bases). Trimming took 4 bases from V and 3 from J, leaving 15 bases between them. This CDR3 comprises 15 residues. The germline gives CDR1 SGHVS, CDR2 FQNEAQ. CDR3 loop: CASSYRGGTDYGYTF. The CDR3 DNA is TGTGCCAGCAGCTATCGGGGGGGAACCGACTATGGCTACACCTTC.

V gene TRBV7-9 combines with J gene TRBJ2-7; 8 bases match TRBD2. The ends lost 5 bases at V and 3 bases at J; junction bases unmatched: 6. The CDR3 loop spans 14 amino acids. Germline CDR1 reads SEHNR; CDR2 reads FQNEAQ (reference sequence). The chain's CDR3 is CASSPRGGNYEQYF. DNA for the CDR3: TGTGCCAGCAGCCCCCGCGGGGGGAACTACGAGCAGTACTTC.

V gene TRBV7-6 combines with J gene TRBJ2-7; the D gene is possibly TRBD2 (6 bases). Germline assignment: CDR1 SGHVS and CDR2 FNYEAQ. The CDR3 runs 13 residues. V lost 3 bases to trimming and J lost 7 bases, with 13 bases between them. As DNA, the CDR3 is TGTGCCAGCAGCTTGTTACCAGCGGGTGAGCAGTACTTC. Protein: CASSLLPAGEQYF.